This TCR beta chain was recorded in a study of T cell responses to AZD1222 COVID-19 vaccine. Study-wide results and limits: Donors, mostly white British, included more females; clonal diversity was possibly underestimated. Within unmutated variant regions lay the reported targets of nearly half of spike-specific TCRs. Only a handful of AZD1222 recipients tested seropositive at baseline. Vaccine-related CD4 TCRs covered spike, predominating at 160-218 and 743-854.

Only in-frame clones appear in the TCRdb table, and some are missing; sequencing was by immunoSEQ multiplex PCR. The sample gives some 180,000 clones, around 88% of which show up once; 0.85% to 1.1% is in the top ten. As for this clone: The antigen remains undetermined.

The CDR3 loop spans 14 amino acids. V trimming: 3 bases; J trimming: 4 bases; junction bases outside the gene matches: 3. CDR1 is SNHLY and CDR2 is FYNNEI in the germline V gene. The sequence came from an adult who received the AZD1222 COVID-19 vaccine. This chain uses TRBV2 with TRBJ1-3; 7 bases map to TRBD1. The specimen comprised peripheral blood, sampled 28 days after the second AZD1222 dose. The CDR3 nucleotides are TGTGCCAGCAGTGAGGTGGACAGGGGAAACACCATATATTTT. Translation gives CASSEVDRGNTIYF.